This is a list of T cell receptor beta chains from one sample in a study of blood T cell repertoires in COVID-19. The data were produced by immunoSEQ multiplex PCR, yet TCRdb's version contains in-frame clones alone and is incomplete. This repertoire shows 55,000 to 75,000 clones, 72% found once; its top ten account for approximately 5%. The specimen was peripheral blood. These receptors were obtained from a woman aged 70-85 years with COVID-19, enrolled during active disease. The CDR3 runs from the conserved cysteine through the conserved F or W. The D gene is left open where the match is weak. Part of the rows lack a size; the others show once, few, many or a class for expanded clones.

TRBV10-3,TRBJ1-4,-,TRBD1,CAISPGTAKGGGEKLFF,TGTGCCATCAGTCCCGGGACAGCGAAAGGGGGAGGTGAAAAACTGTTTTTT
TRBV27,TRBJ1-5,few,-,CASSYAGTNQPQHF,TGTGCCAGCAGTTATGCTGGCACCAATCAGCCCCAGCATTTT
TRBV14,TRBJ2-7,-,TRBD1,CASSQDIYQGQGTYEQYF,TGTGCCAGCAGCCAAGATATATATCAGGGACAGGGCACCTACGAGCAGTACTTC
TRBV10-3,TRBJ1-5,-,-,CAIHIRGFWQPQHF,TGTGCCATACACATAAGGGGTTTTTGGCAGCCCCAGCATTTT
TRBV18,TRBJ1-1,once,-,CASSPTGNTEAFF,TGTGCCAGCTCCCCTACTGGGAACACTGAAGCTTTCTTT
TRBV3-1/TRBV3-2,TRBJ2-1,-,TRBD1,CASSVRDRDNEQFF,TGTGCCAGCAGCGTCCGGGACAGGGACAATGAGCAGTTCTTC
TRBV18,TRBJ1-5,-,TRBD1,CASSPPGRGLKLSNQPQHF,TGTGCCAGCTCCCCCCCGGGCAGGGGGCTCAAGTTAAGCAATCAGCCCCAGCATTTT
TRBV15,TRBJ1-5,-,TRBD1,CATSRTSNTGVGNQPQHF,TGTGCCACCAGCAGAACCAGCAATACAGGGGTGGGCAATCAGCCCCAGCATTTT
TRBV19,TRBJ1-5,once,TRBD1,CASSDRGPNQPQHF,TGTGCCAGTAGTGACAGGGGGCCCAATCAGCCCCAGCATTTT
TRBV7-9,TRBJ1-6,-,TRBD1,CASSPTGDYNSPLHF,TGTGCCAGCAGCCCAACAGGGGATTATAATTCACCCCTCCACTTT